These T cell receptor beta chains were read from a single sample in a study of cytomegalovirus exposure and HLA in healthy donors. Some clones are missing from TCRdb's copy, which holds only in-frame ones; the method was immunoSEQ multiplex PCR. The data show some 110,000 clones, with roughly 83% seen just once and approximately 4.9% held by the top ten. The sample taken for sequencing was PBMCs. The receptor source for this set is a man aged 18 to 29 in good health and CMV-seronegative. Each CDR3 is given with its conserved first and last residue. A D gene is named only where the DNA matches it firmly. Not all rows give a size; the values are once, few, many and, for expanded clones, a class.

CDR3 DNA	CDR3 protein	clone size	CDR3 length	J gene	D gene	V gene
TGTGCCAGCAGCTTCCTGTCGGACAAGTCCTACAATGAGCAGTTCTTC	CASSFLSDKSYNEQFF	NA	16	TRBJ2-1	NA	TRBV7-8
TGTGCCAGTAGCCAGGGGTCCGCGTATAGCAATCAGCCCCAGCATTTT	CASSQGSAYSNQPQHF	NA	16	TRBJ1-5	NA	TRBV19
TGTGCCAGCTGTCTGAGGACAGGGGCTTTCGCTTTCTTT	CASCLRTGAFAFF	NA	13	TRBJ1-1	TRBD1	TRBV27
TGTGCCAGCTCCCCAGAGAGCAGGGAAAGTGGCTACACCTTC	CASSPESRESGYTF	NA	14	TRBJ1-2	NA	TRBV18
TGTGCCAGCAGCTCAATACAGGGGCCGGGTTTAAAGCAGTACTTC	CASSSIQGPGLKQYF	NA	15	TRBJ2-7	TRBD1	TRBV11-2
TGTGCTGCCGGGACAGCTAATGAAAAACTGTTTTTT	CAAGTANEKLFF	NA	12	TRBJ1-4	TRBD1	TRBV30
TGTGCCTGGAGAGAAGGGTCCACCCGGGGGAACACTGAAGCTTTCTTT	CAWREGSTRGNTEAFF	many	16	TRBJ1-1	NA	TRBV30
TGTGCCACCAGCACAAGGGGAAAGGGGGGCTACACCTTC	CATSTRGKGGYTF	NA	13	TRBJ1-2	NA	TRBV15
TGTGCCAGCAGTGCCCTTCTAGCGGGAGGGCCGAGTGCAGATACGCAGTATTTT	CASSALLAGGPSADTQYF	NA	18	TRBJ2-3	TRBD2	TRBV27
TGTGCCAGCAGCTCGGGACAGGGCCGCTCTGGAAACACCATATATTTT	CASSSGQGRSGNTIYF	NA	16	TRBJ1-3	TRBD1	TRBV5-4
TGCGCCAGCAGCTTAGGACTAGCGGCGAACACCGGGGAGCTGTTTTTT	CASSLGLAANTGELFF	NA	16	TRBJ2-2	TRBD2	TRBV5-1
TGTGCCAGCAGCCAACTAGCGGGAGGGCCCTGGGAGCAGTTCTTC	CASSQLAGGPWEQFF	NA	15	TRBJ2-1	TRBD2	TRBV11-2
TGCGCCAGCACAAGCAACGCTGAAGCTTTCTTT	CASTSNAEAFF	NA	11	TRBJ1-1	NA	TRBV4-1
TGTGCCAGCAGTTCCCACAGGGGACTCATCTCTGGGGCCAACGTCCTGACTTTC	CASSSHRGLISGANVLTF	NA	18	TRBJ2-6	NA	TRBV27